The source of this TCR beta chain is a study of blood T cell repertoires in COVID-19. Study in general: Donors in the United States, Italy and Spain gave samples during acute or convalescent COVID-19. The analysed material was cDNA or gDNA that came from T cells, B-cell-depleted T cells, or PBMCs.

Original data processing: Nucleated cell number was recorded as an estimate derived from reference gene primer amplification. Generated by immunoSEQ multiplex PCR, the TCRdb table keeps only in-frame clones and is missing some. The D gene and trimming were derived from the DNA, and the V and J assignments and clone size from that table. This sample has 95,000 to 150,000 clones, with approximately 87% found just once. The CDR3 is made up of 13 amino acids. The V gene lost 5 bases and the J gene lost 10 bases, with 16 bases spanning the gap. Germline CDR1 SGHRS, CDR2 YFSETQ. The sequencing sample was made of peripheral blood. The TCR comes from a woman between 50 and 59 years old with acute or convalescent COVID-19. The chain employs TRBV5-1 and TRBJ2-1; maybe TRBD2 (5 bases). CDR3 in DNA: TGCGCCAGCAGGCTCTCGAGGGTCGGGGAGCAGTTCTTC. This translates into CASRLSRVGEQFF.